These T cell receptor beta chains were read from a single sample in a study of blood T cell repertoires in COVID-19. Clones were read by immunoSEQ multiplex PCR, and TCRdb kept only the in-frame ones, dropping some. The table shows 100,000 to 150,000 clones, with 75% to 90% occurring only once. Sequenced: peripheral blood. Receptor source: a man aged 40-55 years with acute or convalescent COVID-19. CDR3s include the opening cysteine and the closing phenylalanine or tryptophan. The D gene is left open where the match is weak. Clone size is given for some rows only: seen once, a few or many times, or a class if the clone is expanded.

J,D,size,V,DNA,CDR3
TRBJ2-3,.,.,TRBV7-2,TGTGCCAGCAGCCGGTCTCTGGATACGCAGTATTTT,CASSRSLDTQYF
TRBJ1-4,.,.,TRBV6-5,TGTGCCAGCAGTCTACAGATTGCAACTAATGAAAAACTGTTTTTT,CASSLQIATNEKLFF
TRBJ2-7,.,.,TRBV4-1,TGCGCCAGCAGCCAAGATCCGGGTCAGGAGCAGTACTTC,CASSQDPGQEQYF
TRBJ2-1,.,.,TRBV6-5,TGTGCCAGCAGTTACATGGGCCCGCTTGAGAATGAGCAGTTCTTC,CASSYMGPLENEQFF
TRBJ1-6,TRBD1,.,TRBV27,TGTGCCAGCAGTTTACCGCAGACAGGGGGCAGGTCACCCCTCCACTTT,CASSLPQTGGRSPLHF
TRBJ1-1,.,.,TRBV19,TGTGCCAGTAGTATAGAGGGGAGAACTGAAGCTTTCTTT,CASSIEGRTEAFF
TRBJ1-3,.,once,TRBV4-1,TGCGCCAGCAGCCAAGCCAGCAGGGAAGGAAACACCATATATTTT,CASSQASREGNTIYF
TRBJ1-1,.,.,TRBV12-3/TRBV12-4,TGTGCCAGCACCCTACGGGATAACACTGAAGCTTTCTTT,CASTLRDNTEAFF
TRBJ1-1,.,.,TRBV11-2,TGTGCCAGCAGCCTCCGGTTGGGCACGGCGAAAGCTTTCTTT,CASSLRLGTAKAFF
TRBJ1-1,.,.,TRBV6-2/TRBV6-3,TGTGCCAGCAGTTACGGCAGGCTGAACACTGAAGCTTTCTTT,CASSYGRLNTEAFF
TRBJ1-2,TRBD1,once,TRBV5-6,TGTGCCAGCAGCTTGGCTGGACAGGGGGGTGACTATGGCTACACCTTC,CASSLAGQGGDYGYTF
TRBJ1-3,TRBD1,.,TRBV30,TGTGCCTGGAGGAGGGGCAGGGGGTTTAGTTCTGGAAACACCATATATTTT,CAWRRGRGFSSGNTIYF
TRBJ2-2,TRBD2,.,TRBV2,TGTGCCAGCAGTCGACTAGCGGGAGGGAACACCGGGGAGCTGTTTTTT,CASSRLAGGNTGELFF
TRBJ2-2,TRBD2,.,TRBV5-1,TGCGCCAGCAGCCGAATGACTAGCCCCAGAGGGACCGGGGAGCTGTTTTTT,CASSRMTSPRGTGELFF
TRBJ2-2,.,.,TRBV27,TGTGCCAGCAGTTCACTGAGGCTCCAAGGTACCGGGGAGCTGTTTTTT,CASSSLRLQGTGELFF